This T cell receptor beta chain emerged from a study of cytomegalovirus exposure and HLA in healthy donors (dated by TCRdb to 2016 to 2017). Some background on the complete study: In an earlier analysis of 550 to 750 of the donors, 276 Gb of sequence data and about 110 million unique TCR beta sequences from 180 million or so T cells were reported. Roughly 290 gigabases of sequencing data and 70 million to 100 million unique TCR sequences made up an early release that covered around 640 HLA-typed donors. Of the roughly 400 genotyped donors, 70% to 90% were placed in the genetic ancestry cluster associated with self-reported Caucasian donors. The study aimed to test whether cataloging public T cell receptors could reveal signatures of past pathogen exposure. The T cell repertoires of several hundred subjects were profiled by immunosequencing and related to cytomegalovirus serostatus. A separate validation cohort of 100 to 150 different subjects was used in addition to the 666-subject first cohort. To predict cytomegalovirus infection status, the study brought together high-throughput TCR immunosequencing, statistical association of individual TCRs with disease status, and machine learning. A later analysis re-analyzed previously published TCR beta repertoires from 500 to 700 donors and added high-resolution HLA genotyping to study TCR occurrence patterns. In the later analysis, no new phenotypic data were used to find candidate immune exposures; instead, reliance was placed on TCR beta sequences and their occurrence across donors. An earlier analysis of fewer than 750 of the donors used high-throughput TCR beta sequencing to judge whether each TCR beta V gene segment behaved as functional or pseudogenic. Donor age, sex, ethnicity and CMV serostatus were compiled alongside the repertoire data. A later genetic analysis used genome-wide SNP genotypes for about 55% of the 666 donors, treating that subset as a discovery cohort. Every discovery cohort repertoire had been produced on one sequencing platform. Class I and class II HLA loci were covered by the typing at four-digit resolution. Typing coverage varied by locus: 629-630 donors for A, B, C, DRB1 and DQB1; more than 500 for DQA1; around 610 for DPA1; 450 to 480 for DPB1. Roughly 5 DR-DQ haplotypes were treated as single units for association and clustering because of strong linkage in the cohort. Among roughly 400 genotyped donors of the cohort, an average of about 240,000 unique TCR beta nucleotide sequences were sequenced per donor, 15% to 20% of them non-productive. Here is what the overall study found, with its caveats: In vitro tests confirmed that a few of the cytomegalovirus-associated TCR beta chains recognize cytomegalovirus antigens. Broadly in line with IMGT annotations, most TCR beta V segments showed up in productive rearrangements about 87% or about 30% of the time in an earlier analysis of several hundred of the donors. In this cohort, only TCR beta chains were sequenced, and detectable features were limited by the absence of alpha or paired-chain data. HLA typing was unavailable for some donors at each locus, so association tests used only the typed subset. According to a later analysis, most CMV-associated TCR beta chains appeared to be HLA-restricted, and the HLA associations seemed to be driven largely by CMV exposure. In a later analysis, several top co-occurrence clusters were reported to appear linked to parvovirus B19, influenza, CMV and Epstein-Barr virus. CMV serostatus was the only immune exposure information available for the cohort. A further reported finding was that TCR beta sequences accurately predicted the HLA-A and HLA-B alleles for most subjects in the first cohort. Presence/absence analyses assumed roughly uniform sequencing depth across donors, an assumption that may not hold. Specific HLA alleles were associated with over 15,000 TCR beta sequences at a false discovery rate of 0.05 in a later analysis. Most TCR sequences were seen in very few donors, while some public TCRs were found in many individuals. A cluster of highly shared sequence variants was judged likely to represent a technical artifact of the sequencing pipeline. The classifier was reported to diagnose cytomegalovirus status with high specificity and sensitivity in both the original and validation cohorts. A total of fewer than 200 TCR beta chains were listed by the study as associated with cytomegalovirus. An association between a missense DCLRE1C variant and V-gene and J-gene trimming of TCR beta chains was found in a later genetic analysis and replicated in an independent cohort. According to a later analysis, TCR association rates differed among HLA loci, with DRB1 alleles showing the most associated TCRs and HLA-C alleles showing the fewest. In a later analysis, HLA-associated TCR beta chains were found to be more clonally expanded and to have lower generation probabilities than equally common non-associated chains. Linkage disequilibrium might explain the correlated functional status among segregating V segments, but an unknown experimental factor could not be ruled out. Seventeen rarely observed V segments, including chromosome 9 orphons, were excluded from the earlier analysis of about 600 of the donors because counts were too low. According to a later genetic analysis, donors in an Asian-associated ancestry cluster had fewer N-insertions in productive TCRs than the roughly 660-donor mean. When HLA alleles, especially DR and DQ, strongly co-occurred, TCR associations were difficult to assign to individual alleles. It was suggested by the authors that the approach could potentially be generalized to other disease states and immunological phenotypes.

The cohort consisted of 670 or so healthy bone marrow donors. At the time of sampling, every cohort member was nominally healthy, though immune exposures that went unrecorded were likely present. The donor was CMV seronegative and belonged to the group of several hundred seronegative cohort members. A peripheral blood sample was collected from each donor, and TCR beta sequencing was performed on peripheral blood mononuclear cells. Genomic DNA extraction from the blood cell samples was performed with the Qiagen DNeasy Blood Extraction Kit. The receptor library was made with the immunoSEQ multiplex PCR assay. For the multiplex PCR, a mixture combining 60 forward primers for TCR Vbeta segments and 13 reverse primers for TCR Jbeta segments was used. The CDR3 region of rearranged TCR beta genes was amplified from genomic DNA by a multiplex PCR assay. The amplified TCR beta libraries were sequenced on the Illumina HiSeq System as 87-base-pair reads. Regarding the original processing steps: In a later analysis, roughly 80 million unique TCR beta chains were counted across the 500 to 850 repertoires, and roughly 11 million of these chains were shared by at least two donors. Raw reads were error-corrected and collapsed into unique sequences by a nearest-neighbor algorithm in which closely related sequences were merged to remove PCR and sequencing errors. CDR3 sequences were aligned to IMGT reference sequences to assign V, D and J gene segments. For a sequence to be retained, at least a six-nucleotide match to both a V gene segment and a J gene segment was required. Rearrangements were classified as productive when the CDR3 lacked stop codons and remained in frame with V and J, and all other rearrangements were classified as non-productive. CDR3 was defined according to IMGT convention as the region running from the second conserved V-encoded cysteine to the conserved J-encoded phenylalanine. In an earlier analysis of some 550 of the donors, sequences lacking an unambiguous match to a single V gene segment were excluded. In an earlier analysis of more than 500 of the donors, a V segment was called functional when productive rearrangements were above 56.7%, and segregating when the standard deviation between donors exceeded 5%. A statistical classification framework was built to diagnose cytomegalovirus status from the catalog of TCR beta chain sequences. In a later analysis, TCR nucleotide sequences were compared against IMGT/GENE-DB human TR gene sequences so that V and J genes could be assigned. The TCRdist pipeline was used in a later analysis to assign CDR3 sequences and most-parsimonious VDJ recombination scenarios. A later analysis defined each TCR beta chain by its CDR3 amino acid sequence plus V-gene family, and excluded reads lacking a unique V-gene family. In a later analysis, 450 to 600 highly shared, low-generation-probability nucleotide sequences were removed to address suspected cross-contamination and a sequencing artifact. A later analysis calculated a clonal expansion index for each public chain from normalized within-repertoire ranks of inferred template counts. Generation probabilities in a later analysis came from a VDJ recombination model fitted to out-of-frame rearrangements, and those results were checked against IGoR. In a later analysis, hypergeometric tests were used to score TCR-TCR, TCR-HLA and TCR-CMV co-occurrence, with a repertoire-size bias correction applied to TCR pairs. In a later analysis, false discovery rates were estimated by permuting HLA or CMV assignments 20 times. In a later analysis, co-occurring TCRs were grouped using DBSCAN, and TCRdist sequence similarity was added for clustering within HLA-allele-positive subsets. Co-occurrence clustering excluded repertoires with fewer than 30,000 or more than 120,000 public chains, plus five with anomalous nucleotide sharing. The immuneACCESS repertoire file appears here via TCRdb, limited to in-frame rearrangements. These files lack a portion of the clones; in checked studies, under half of the deficit traces to unresolved V genes, and the cause of the others is not known. That table supplies the V and J calls and clone size; D and trimming were determined from the DNA. The sample table records 89,000 or so clones; 70% to 75% of these occur just once. Jointly, the top ten make up 4.2% of the sample.

About this clone itself: Its recognized antigen is unknown. Base qualities were left out, and no much larger clone turns up one base away.

The TCR comes from a man in his fifties or sixties in good health and CMV-seronegative. The sample taken for sequencing was PBMCs.

The DNA sequence is as follows: TGTGCCAGCAGTGACTCAGCACTAGCGGGGGGAGCCTACGAGCAGTACTTC. This codes for CASSDSALAGGAYEQYF. The chain links TRBV6-4 with TRBJ2-7; TRBD2 lines up with 12 middle nucleotides. CDR1 and CDR2 are read off the germline V gene as MRHNA and SNTAGT. Germline trimming: 0 bases from V, 2 bases from J; junction bases outside gene matches: 5. Inclusive of the bounding cysteine and phenylalanine, the CDR3 is 17 residues long. The sequence is cut down to CDR3 DNA, 51 bases in frame from base 1.